This T cell receptor (beta chain) is from a study of blood T cell repertoires in COVID-19. Looking at the study overall: There were acute and convalescent COVID-19 samples, and they came from the United States, Italy and Spain.

Per the germline V gene, CDR1 is MGHRA and CDR2 is YSYEKL. The CDR3 extends over 14 amino acids. V was shortened by 2 bases and J by 7 bases, with 15 bases between the two germline ends. Source study methods: The assay estimated nucleated cells by amplifying reference gene primers. TCRdb's copy holds only in-frame clones and misses some; the assay was immunoSEQ multiplex PCR. The DNA gave D and trimming, while V, J and clone size come from that table. The table has about 140,000 clones, 85% to 90% seen once. The V call is TRBV4-1, the J call TRBJ2-7, with TRBD1 as a possible D gene (6 bases). Sequences were obtained from peripheral blood. The source is an older woman with acute or convalescent COVID-19. This CDR3 is CASSQPGASKEQYF. CDR3 in DNA: TGCGCCAGCAGCCAACCAGGGGCGTCGAAGGAGCAGTACTTC.